This T cell receptor (beta chain) is from a study of blood T cell repertoires in COVID-19. Turning to the study itself: The United States, Italy and Spain were the sources of the acute and convalescent COVID-19 samples. T cells, B-cell-depleted T cells, or PBMCs provided the cDNA or gDNA that served as material.

Assay used: immunoSEQ multiplex PCR; TCRdb lists only in-frame clones, some missing. The sample has approximately 200,000 clones; 65% to 85% are singletons. V lost 1 base to trimming and J lost 6 bases, with 10 bases between them. From germline, CDR1 is SGHTA and CDR2 FQGNSA. This CDR3 has 14 amino acids. The chain has TRBV7-2 and TRBJ2-1; D is perhaps TRBD2 (5 bases). The TCR sequence derives from a woman older than 75 with acute or convalescent COVID-19. Sequencing used peripheral blood. The CDR3 region has the DNA TGTGCCAGCAGCTTAGGGCTAGCCTTCAATGAGCAGTTCTTC. Its protein product is CASSLGLAFNEQFF.